This TCR beta chain came from a study of T cells after yellow fever vaccination. 5'RACE template switching added a universal primer site and UMIs to TCR cDNA. One entry per CDR3 protein results from TCRdb running MiXCR on the 5' RACE reads. The table lists fewer than 650,000 distinct CDR3 sequences, 21% of them singletons, with about 16% in the top ten. Study-wide results and limits: Weaker in magnitude, the secondary response showed a faster peak on day 5 versus 15. The booster response re-showed most primary clones: 96% CD4, 88% CD8.

CDR3 length equals 12 residues. Germline V gene data show CDR1 as DFQATT and CDR2 as SNEGSKA (reference sequence). The ends were cut back, 5 bases at V and 1 base at J, with 8 bases in the middle. This clonotype came up a few times. As yet, its antigen is unknown. The V gene is TRBV20-1, the J gene TRBJ1-1, with D possibly being TRBD1 (5 bases). Sequencing used PBMCs, obtained approximately 22 days after the first yellow fever vaccination. This clonotype originated in a man younger than 35 who received the YFV17D yellow fever vaccine. The CDR3, as DNA: TGCAGTGCTTTAACAGGGAACACTGAAGCTTTCTTT. Translated, it gives CSALTGNTEAFF.